This T cell receptor (beta chain) appears in the sequencing data of a study of cytomegalovirus exposure and HLA in healthy donors. The study ran its PCR with 60 Vbeta and 13 Jbeta primers. Using immunoSEQ multiplex PCR, the repertoire was profiled, and TCRdb retains in-frame clones only, with some absent. This table holds about 140,000 clones. General observations from the study: The listing of 150 to 200 TCR beta chains classed them as cytomegalovirus-associated. Among immune exposure information, only CMV serostatus was available.

A remark on this clone: As yet, its antigen is unknown.

V dropped 5 bases and J dropped 3; count of bases not matched to a gene: 21. Germline values: CDR1 SGHDN, CDR2 FVKESK. The CDR3 covers 19 residues. Sequenced sample: PBMCs. This clonotype originated in a male donor in good health and CMV-seronegative. The gene calls are TRBV14 and TRBJ1-2, with 7 bases identical to TRBD1. The CDR3 spells CASSYHRGQQGRLDYGYTF. Here the CDR3 DNA reads TGTGCCAGCAGCTACCATAGGGGACAACAGGGGCGGTTGGACTATGGCTACACCTTC.